This T cell receptor (beta chain) stems from a study of T cells in Graves' hyperthyroidism and ophthalmopathy. The CDR3 regions of TCR beta were amplified from RNA transcripts. The HTBI set primed first-round TCR CDR3 RT-PCR. TCRdb ran MiXCR on the multiplex PCR reads and lists one entry per CDR3 protein. The sample comprises 450,000 to 700,000 distinct CDR3 sequences, around 45% of which are singletons, and around 20% rests with the top ten. Uncontrolled infection, other autoimmune disease, pregnancy or lactation disqualified patients from enrolment. Together with thyroid ultrasound, orbital computed tomography, serum thyroxine and TRAb, clinical symptoms were used for diagnoses. General observations from the study: Blood samples included most of the expanded thyroid clonotypes exceeding 0.001.

Concerning this clonotype: Antigen unknown. At one boundary the junction diverges from the germline segment, which might be a read error.

There are 17 residues in the CDR3. Germline V lookup: CDR1 ENHRY, CDR2 SYGVKD. Material: peripheral blood or thyroid tissue (not recorded which). This sequence joins TRBV10-3 and TRBJ1-3; D remains unclear. This TCR came from an adult woman with Graves' disease, either hyperthyroidism or ophthalmopathy (not recorded which). The CDR3 DNA is TGTGCCAGCAGTGAGGCGACTGGGTATGACTCTGGAAACACCATATATTTT. Encoded protein: CASSEATGYDSGNTIYF.